One and the same sample provided the 22 T cell receptor beta chains below, sequenced in a study of Graves' ophthalmopathy and Graves' hyperthyroidism. As the template, RNA transcripts were used to amplify TCR beta CDR3 regions. HTBI-primed RT-PCR formed the first round, and a multiplex PCR formed the second. TCRdb re-analysed the multiplex PCR reads in MiXCR, keeping a single row per CDR3 protein. The table shows approximately 700,000 distinct CDR3 sequences, with approximately 40% occurring only once. The sample taken for sequencing was peripheral blood. These receptors were taken from an adult man with Graves' ophthalmopathy.

This clonotype was detected ten times or more. The CDR3 carries no conserved terminal phenylalanine or tryptophan, so it likely arises from a read error. The DNA is omitted, as the CDR3 cannot be located on it reliably, and the CDR3 follows TCRdb's listing. V is TRBV20-1 and J is TRBJ1-1; the table gives TRBD1 as D, unverified against the DNA. CDR1 is DFQATT and CDR2 is SNEGSKA in the germline V gene (reference sequence). From its first to its last residue, the CDR3 has 9 amino acids. The CDR3 sequence is CSARGGVGI.

This clonotype was counted between two and nine times. The rearrangement joins TRBV14 to TRBJ1-2, with TRBD1 identical over 10 bases. CDR3 length: 15 amino acids. V lost 1 base to trimming and J lost 4 bases; unmatched junction nucleotides: 3. The germline V gene has CDR1 SGHDN and CDR2 FVKESK. CDR3 in DNA: TGTGCCAGCAGCCAAGGACAGGGGGCCAGCTATGGCTACACCTTC. This encodes CASSQGQGASYGYTF.

In DNA form, the CDR3 reads TGTGCCACCAGCACTCCACTGACTTTC. Its protein is CATSTPLTF. The genes are TRBV15 and TRBJ2-6; D remains unclear. Germline V gives CDR1 LNHNV, CDR2 YYDKDF (reference sequence). CDR3 length: 9 amino acids. Trimming left V 4 bases short and J 16 bases short, with 5 bases between.

This clonotype has just a few counts. The gene calls are TRBV7-3 and TRBJ2-7; D might be TRBD1 or TRBD2, each matching 5 bases. V lost 9 bases to trimming and J lost 0 bases, with 24 bases between them. This CDR3 region has 17 residues. The germline CDR1 and CDR2 sequences are SGHTA and FQGTGA. CDR3 DNA sequence: TGTGCCAGGCGACCGGGACGGAGAGGATCAGGCTCCTACGAGCAGTACTTC. Amino acids: CARRPGRRGSGSYEQYF.

The chain couples TRBV5-4 to TRBJ2-7; no firm D call. From germline, CDR1 is SGHNT and CDR2 YYREEE (reference sequence). The CDR3 loop spans 13 amino acids. Trimming removed 1 base at V and 3 bases at J, with 8 bases between. The CDR3 sequence is CASSLNTDYEQYF. The CDR3 DNA follows: TGTGCCAGCAGCTTGAACACGGACTACGAGCAGTACTTC.

About this clonotype itself: This may be a read error, as it is one base from a much larger clone. V gene TRBV9 combines with J gene TRBJ1-6; no clear D. Looked up from germline, CDR1 is SGDLS and CDR2 is YYNGEE. The CDR3 totals 15 residues. The CDR3 protein is CASSDFASTNPPLHF. The CDR3, as DNA: TGTGCCAGCAGTGACTTTGCGAGCACTAATCCACCCCTCCACTTT.

In this sample, this clonotype turned up many times. This sequence joins TRBV9 and TRBJ1-1, with 8 bases lining up with TRBD1. CDR3 length equals 16 residues. Germline V gene lookup returns CDR1 SGDLS and CDR2 YYNGEE. V lost 3 bases and J lost 0; bases outside the gene matches: 7. The CDR3 here is CASSASGGAMNTEAFF. The CDR3 nucleotides are TGTGCCAGCAGCGCATCAGGGGGCGCGATGAACACTGAAGCTTTCTTT.

The chain carries TRBV6-1 and TRBJ1-5, with D hard to call. Germline-derived CDR1 and CDR2 are MNHNS and SASEGT. The ends were cut back, 6 bases at V and 7 bases at J, with 10 bases in the middle. CDR3 length: 12 amino acids. CDR3 nucleotides: TGTGCCAGCAGCTTTACATCACAGCCCCAGCATTTT. Amino acids: CASSFTSQPQHF.

This clonotype has just a few counts. The gene calls are TRBV29-1 and TRBJ2-2; D is perhaps TRBD2 (5 bases). The length of the CDR3 is 13 residues. The ends were cut back, 1 base at V and 6 bases at J, with 9 bases in the middle. Germline V gene sequence: CDR1 SQVTM, CDR2 ANQGSEA. CDR3 region: CSVEGGVSGELFF. The CDR3 coding sequence is TGCAGCGTTGAAGGGGGAGTATCCGGGGAGCTGTTTTTT.

Worth noting for this clonotype: A clone one base away is much larger, so this may be a read error. The chain carries TRBV10-2 and TRBJ1-5; D is ambiguous. The CDR3 has 13 residues. Germline V lookup: CDR1 WSHSY, CDR2 SAAADI. The CDR3 is CASCEGRRQPQHF. The CDR3 coding sequence is TGTGCCAGCTGTGAAGGGAGGCGTCAGCCCCAGCATTTT.

The genes are TRBV7-9 and TRBJ2-7, with D tentatively TRBD2 (6 bases). The CDR3 consists of 15 residues. Germline V gene data show CDR1 as SEHNR and CDR2 as FQNEAQ (reference sequence). V was clipped by 4 bases and J by 2 bases, with 15 bases between them. CDR3 protein: CASSSRDSGPYEQYF. CDR3 DNA sequence: TGTGCCAGCAGCTCAAGGGACTCGGGGCCCTACGAGCAGTACTTC.

V and J are TRBV14 and TRBJ2-5; D is ambiguous. CDR3 length: 14 residues. Trimming removed 6 bases from V and 4 bases from J, with 15 bases in between. Looked up from germline, CDR1 is SGHDN and CDR2 is FVKESK. The chain's CDR3 is CASRRLEVGETQYF. The CDR3 bases are TGTGCCAGCAGGAGACTGGAAGTCGGAGAGACCCAGTACTTC. Full variable domain (missing parts from reference TRBV14 and TRBJ2-5): EAGVTQFPSHSVIEKGQTVTLRCDPISGHDNLYWYRRVMGKEIKFLLHFVKESKQDESGMPNNRFLAERTGGTYSTLKVQPAELEDSGVYFCASRRLEVGETQYFGPGTRLLVL.

Many counts were recorded for this clonotype. The J gene is TRBJ2-6, the V gene TRBV7-9; the D gene is possibly TRBD1 (5 bases). Trimming took off 5 bases at V and 3 bases at J, with 17 bases between the two ends. Germline V gene lookup returns CDR1 SEHNR and CDR2 FQNEAQ (reference sequence). This CDR3 comprises 17 residues. CDR3 loop: CASSLLGAKGGANVLTF. Here the CDR3 DNA reads TGTGCCAGCAGCCTTCTTGGGGCCAAAGGTGGGGCCAACGTCCTGACTTTC.

This clonotype was detected only once. This rearrangement joins TRBV15 to TRBJ1-6; D is possibly TRBD1 (6 bases). The CDR3 contains 15 residues. Trimming removed 3 bases from V and 3 bases from J, with 9 bases in between. The germline V gene encodes CDR1 LNHNV and CDR2 YYDKDF (reference sequence). CDR3 DNA sequence: TGTGCCACCAGCAGGGACAGCGACTATAATTCACCCCTCCACTTT. Encoded protein: CATSRDSDYNSPLHF. Complete variable domain (other parts from reference TRBV15 and TRBJ1-6): DAMVIQNPRYQVTQFGKPVTLSCSQTLNHNVMYWYQQKSSQAPKLLFHYYDKDFNNEADTPDNFQSRRPNTSFCFLDIRSPGLGDTAMYLCATSRDSDYNSPLHFGNGTRLTVT.

Concerning this clonotype: Just one base apart from a much larger clone, this may be a read error. The chain uses TRBV20-1 and TRBJ2-7, with 9 bases lining up with TRBD1. The germline V gene encodes CDR1 DFQATT and CDR2 SNEGSKA (reference sequence). CDR3 length: 13 amino acids. CDR3 region: CSATGTGTYGQYF. CDR3 DNA: TGCAGTGCTACCGGGACAGGGACCTACGGGCAGTACTTC.

This clonotype was detected only a few times. The chain combines TRBV7-2 with TRBJ2-5, with TRBD2 matching over 7 bases. The length of the CDR3 is 17 residues. The V gene end was trimmed by 5 bases and the J gene end by 5 bases; junction bases not matched to a gene: 17. Germline-derived CDR1 and CDR2 are SGHTA and FQGNSA. Here the CDR3 DNA reads TGTGCCAGCAGCCCCCCGGGGACTACCGGGTCGCGGGAGACCCAGTACTTC. Protein product: CASSPPGTTGSRETQYF.

This clonotype has a handful of counts. The V call is TRBV20-1, the J call TRBJ2-7, with TRBD1 matching 10 bases. The ends lost 3 bases at V and 6 bases at J; junction bases unmatched: 14. The CDR3 has 16 amino acids. From germline, CDR1 is DFQATT and CDR2 SNEGSKA (reference sequence). The CDR3 spells CSARVDPGQGRLEQYF. CDR3 DNA sequence: TGCAGTGCTAGGGTCGACCCGGGACAGGGGAGGCTCGAGCAGTACTTC.

The chain couples TRBV10-3 to TRBJ1-2; TRBD1 matches 8 bases. The germline gives CDR1 ENHRY, CDR2 SYGVKD. The CDR3 has 15 residues. J gave up 4 bases and V 4 bases, and 8 bases lay outside the gene matches. CDR3 nucleotide sequence: TGTGCCATCAGTGCACTGACAGGGGACTTCTATGGCTACACCTTC. Translating gives CAISALTGDFYGYTF.

The rearrangement links TRBV30 to TRBJ2-5, with 9 bases fitting TRBD2. V shed 0 bases, J shed 2 bases, and the junction held 4 bases outside the gene matches. The CDR3 runs to 15 residues. Germline V gene sequence: CDR1 GTSNPN, CDR2 SVGIG (reference sequence). As DNA, the CDR3 is TGTGCCTGGAGTGTATCGCTAGCGGGACAAGAGACCCAGTACTTC. Protein: CAWSVSLAGQETQYF.

The rearrangement joins TRBV4-1 to TRBJ2-5; D may be TRBD2 (7 bases). Per the germline V gene, CDR1 is MGHRA and CDR2 is YSYEKL. This CDR3 has 16 amino acids. The V gene lost 0 bases and the J gene lost 4 bases, with 15 bases spanning the gap. In DNA form, the CDR3 reads TGCGCCAGCAGCCAAGAAAGGGGCGGGGGCAGAGAGACCCAGTACTTC. As protein: CASSQERGGGRETQYF.

This clonotype was seen more than once but under ten times. This rearrangement joins TRBV7-3 to TRBJ2-3; the D is unclear. The CDR3 totals 13 residues. Trimming took off 3 bases at V and 1 base at J, with 5 bases between the two ends. From germline, CDR1 is SGHTA and CDR2 FQGTGA. The CDR3 DNA sequence: TGTGCCAGCAGCTTTTTCGGCACAGATACGCAGTATTTT. Protein: CASSFFGTDTQYF.

This clonotype showed up many times. The rearrangement links TRBV25-1 to TRBJ2-2, with D possibly matching TRBD2 (6 bases). The V gene's germline CDR1 is MGHDK and CDR2 SYGVNS. CDR3 length equals 15 residues. Between the trimmed V and J ends, which lost 7 bases and 6 bases, there was a span of 18 bases. This CDR3 is CASIGGSVLAGELFF. The CDR3 bases are TGTGCCAGCATCGGAGGGAGCGTTTTGGCCGGGGAGCTGTTTTTT.